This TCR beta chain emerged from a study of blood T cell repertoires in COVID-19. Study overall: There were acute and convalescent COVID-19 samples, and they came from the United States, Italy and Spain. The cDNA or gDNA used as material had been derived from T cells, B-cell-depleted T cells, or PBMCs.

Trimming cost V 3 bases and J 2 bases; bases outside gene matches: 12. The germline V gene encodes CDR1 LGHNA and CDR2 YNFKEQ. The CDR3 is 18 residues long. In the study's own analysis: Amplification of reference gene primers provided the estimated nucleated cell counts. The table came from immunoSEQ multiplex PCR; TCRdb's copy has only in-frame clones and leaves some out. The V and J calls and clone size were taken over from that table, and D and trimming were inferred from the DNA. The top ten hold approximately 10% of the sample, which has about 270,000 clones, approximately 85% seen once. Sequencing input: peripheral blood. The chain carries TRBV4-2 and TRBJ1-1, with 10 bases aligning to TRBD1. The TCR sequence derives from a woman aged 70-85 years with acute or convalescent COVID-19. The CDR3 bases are TGTGCCAGCAGCCATGTACCGGGACAGGGGCGTTCAAACACTGAAGCTTTCTTT. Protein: CASSHVPGQGRSNTEAFF.